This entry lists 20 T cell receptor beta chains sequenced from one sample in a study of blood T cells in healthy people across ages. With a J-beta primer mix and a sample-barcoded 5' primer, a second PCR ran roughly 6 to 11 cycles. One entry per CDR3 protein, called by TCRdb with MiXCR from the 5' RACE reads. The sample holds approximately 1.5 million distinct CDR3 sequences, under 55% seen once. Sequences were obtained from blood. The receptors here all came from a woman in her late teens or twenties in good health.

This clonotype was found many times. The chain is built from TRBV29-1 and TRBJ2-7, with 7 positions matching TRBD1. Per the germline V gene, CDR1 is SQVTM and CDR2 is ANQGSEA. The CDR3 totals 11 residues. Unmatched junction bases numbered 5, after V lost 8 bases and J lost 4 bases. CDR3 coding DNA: TGCAGCAGAGGACAGGCTTACGAGCAGTACTTC. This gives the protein CSRGQAYEQYF.

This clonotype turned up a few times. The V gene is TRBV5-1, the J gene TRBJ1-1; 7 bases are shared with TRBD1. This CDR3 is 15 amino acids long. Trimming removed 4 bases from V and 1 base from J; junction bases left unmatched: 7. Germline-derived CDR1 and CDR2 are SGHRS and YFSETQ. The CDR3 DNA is TGCGCCAGCAGCGCAGCGGGACAGAAGAACACTGAAGCTTTCTTT. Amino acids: CASSAAGQKNTEAFF.

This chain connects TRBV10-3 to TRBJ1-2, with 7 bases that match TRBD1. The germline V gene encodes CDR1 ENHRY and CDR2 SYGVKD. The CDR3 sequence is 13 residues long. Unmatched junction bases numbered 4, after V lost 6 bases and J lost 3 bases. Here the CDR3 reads CAISYGQDYGYTF. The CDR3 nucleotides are TGTGCCATCAGCTATGGACAGGACTATGGCTACACCTTC.

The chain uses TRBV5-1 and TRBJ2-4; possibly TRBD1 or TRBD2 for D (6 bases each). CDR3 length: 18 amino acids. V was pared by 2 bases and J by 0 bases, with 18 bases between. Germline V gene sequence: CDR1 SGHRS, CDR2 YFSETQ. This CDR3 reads CASSLMQRGTPAKNIQYF. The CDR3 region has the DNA TGCGCCAGCAGCTTAATGCAGCGCGGGACACCAGCCAAAAACATTCAGTACTTC.

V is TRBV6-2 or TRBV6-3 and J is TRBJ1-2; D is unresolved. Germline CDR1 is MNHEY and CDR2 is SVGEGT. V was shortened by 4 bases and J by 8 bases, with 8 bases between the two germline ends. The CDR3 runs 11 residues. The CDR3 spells CASSSFRGYTF. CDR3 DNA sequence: TGTGCCAGCAGTTCCTTTCGGGGCTACACCTTC.

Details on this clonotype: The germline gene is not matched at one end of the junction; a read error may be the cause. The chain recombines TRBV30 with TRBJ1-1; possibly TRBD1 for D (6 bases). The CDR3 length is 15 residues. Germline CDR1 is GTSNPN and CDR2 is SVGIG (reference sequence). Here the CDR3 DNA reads TGTGCCAGGAGTGTTCGGGGGGGCCGGGGCGCTGAAGCTTTCTTT. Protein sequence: CARSVRGGRGAEAFF.

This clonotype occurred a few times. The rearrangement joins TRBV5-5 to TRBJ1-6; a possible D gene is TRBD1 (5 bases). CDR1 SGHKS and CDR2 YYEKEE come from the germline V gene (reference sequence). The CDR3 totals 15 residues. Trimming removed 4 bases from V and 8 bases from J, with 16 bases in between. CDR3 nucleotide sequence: TGTGCCAGCAGCATCTGGGCAGGGAGTCATTCACCCCTCCACTTT. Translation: CASSIWAGSHSPLHF.

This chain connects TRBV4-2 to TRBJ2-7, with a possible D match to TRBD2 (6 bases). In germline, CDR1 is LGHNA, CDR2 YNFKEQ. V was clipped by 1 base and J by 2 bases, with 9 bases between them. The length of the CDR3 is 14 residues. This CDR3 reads CASSQGGGTYEQYF. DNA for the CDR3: TGTGCCAGCAGCCAAGGCGGAGGGACCTACGAGCAGTACTTC.

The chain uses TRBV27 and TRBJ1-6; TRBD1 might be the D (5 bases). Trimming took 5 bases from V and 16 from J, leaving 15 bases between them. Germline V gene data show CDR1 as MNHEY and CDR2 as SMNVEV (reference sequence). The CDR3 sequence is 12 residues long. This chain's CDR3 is CASSQGSGNLHF. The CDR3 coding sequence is TGTGCCAGCAGTCAGGGCAGTGGGAATCTCCACTTT.

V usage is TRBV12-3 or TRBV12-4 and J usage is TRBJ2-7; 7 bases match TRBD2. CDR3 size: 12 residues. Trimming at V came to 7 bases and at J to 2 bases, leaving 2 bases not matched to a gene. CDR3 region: CASKRDPYEQYF. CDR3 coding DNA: TGTGCCAGCAAGCGGGACCCCTACGAGCAGTACTTC.

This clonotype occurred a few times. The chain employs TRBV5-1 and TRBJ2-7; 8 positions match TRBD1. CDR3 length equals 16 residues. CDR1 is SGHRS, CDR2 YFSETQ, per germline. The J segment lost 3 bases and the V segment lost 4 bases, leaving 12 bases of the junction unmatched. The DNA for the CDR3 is TGCGCCAGCAGCCCCTTCGGACAGGGATTAGACTACGAGCAGTACTTC. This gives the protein CASSPFGQGLDYEQYF.

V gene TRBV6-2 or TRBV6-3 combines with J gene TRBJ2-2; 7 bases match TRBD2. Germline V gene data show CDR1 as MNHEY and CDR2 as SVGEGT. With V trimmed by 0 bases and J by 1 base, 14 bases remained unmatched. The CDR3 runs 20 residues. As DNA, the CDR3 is TGTGCCAGCAGTTACTCGGGGGACTACTCCGGCCCTTTGAACACCGGGGAGCTGTTTTTT. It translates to CASSYSGDYSGPLNTGELFF.

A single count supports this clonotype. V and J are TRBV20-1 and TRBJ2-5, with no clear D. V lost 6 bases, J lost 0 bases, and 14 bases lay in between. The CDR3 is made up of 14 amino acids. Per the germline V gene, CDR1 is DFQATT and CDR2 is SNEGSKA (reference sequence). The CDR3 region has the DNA TGCAGTGCCAGAACACCTACTCACCAAGAGACCCAGTACTTC. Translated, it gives CSARTPTHQETQYF.

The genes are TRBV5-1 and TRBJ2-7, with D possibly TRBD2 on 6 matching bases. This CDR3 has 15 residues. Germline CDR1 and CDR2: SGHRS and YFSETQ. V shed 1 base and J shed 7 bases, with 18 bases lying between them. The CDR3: CASSLPTGLPYEQYF. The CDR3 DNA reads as TGCGCCAGCAGCTTGCCGACGGGACTTCCGTATGAGCAGTACTTC.

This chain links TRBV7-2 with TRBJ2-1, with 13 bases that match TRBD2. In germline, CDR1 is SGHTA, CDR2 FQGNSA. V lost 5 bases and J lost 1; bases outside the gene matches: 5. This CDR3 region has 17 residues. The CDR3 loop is CASSLLLAGGSYNEQFF. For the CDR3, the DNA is TGTGCCAGCAGCCTTCTACTAGCGGGAGGGTCCTACAATGAGCAGTTCTTC.

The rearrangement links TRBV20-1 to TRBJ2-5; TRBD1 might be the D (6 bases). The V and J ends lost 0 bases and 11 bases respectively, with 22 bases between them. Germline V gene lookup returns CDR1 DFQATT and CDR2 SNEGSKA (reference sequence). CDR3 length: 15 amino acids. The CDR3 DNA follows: TGCAGTGCTAGAGATCTGAACAGGGCGTACAATGAGCAGTACTTC. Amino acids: CSARDLNRAYNEQYF.

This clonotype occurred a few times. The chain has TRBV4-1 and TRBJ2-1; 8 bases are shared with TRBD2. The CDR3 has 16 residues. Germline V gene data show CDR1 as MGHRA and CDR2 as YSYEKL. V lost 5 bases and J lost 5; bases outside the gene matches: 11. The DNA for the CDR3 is TGCGCCAGCAGCACCCCTCTGGCGGGGGGCGACAATGAGCAGTTCTTC. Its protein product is CASSTPLAGGDNEQFF.

CDR3 sequence (DNA): TGTGCTAGTGGTTCGCCTGGGGCCGGGGAGACCCAGTACTTC. As protein: CASGSPGAGETQYF. The gene calls are TRBV12-5 and TRBJ2-7; maybe TRBD1 (5 bases). The DNA end lines up better with TRBJ2-5; the J call may be wrong. The V gene's germline CDR1 is LGHNT and CDR2 FRNRAP. The CDR3 loop spans 14 amino acids.

CDR3 sequence (DNA): TGCAGTGCTAGAGGAGGGGGGGCCTACAATGAGCAGTACTTC. Translated: CSARGGGAYNEQYF. The V call is TRBV20-1, the J call TRBJ2-1; a possible D gene is TRBD2 (7 bases). The J call may be mistaken, given a closer DNA end match to TRBJ2-7. The CDR3 spans 14 residues. Germline CDR1 DFQATT, CDR2 SNEGSKA (reference sequence).

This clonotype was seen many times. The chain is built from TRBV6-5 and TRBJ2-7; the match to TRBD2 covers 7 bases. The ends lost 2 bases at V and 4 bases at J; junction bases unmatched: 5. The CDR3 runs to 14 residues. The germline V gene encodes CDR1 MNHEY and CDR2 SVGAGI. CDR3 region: CASSYRDYRYEQYF. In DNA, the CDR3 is TGTGCCAGCAGTTACCGGGACTACCGATACGAGCAGTACTTC.